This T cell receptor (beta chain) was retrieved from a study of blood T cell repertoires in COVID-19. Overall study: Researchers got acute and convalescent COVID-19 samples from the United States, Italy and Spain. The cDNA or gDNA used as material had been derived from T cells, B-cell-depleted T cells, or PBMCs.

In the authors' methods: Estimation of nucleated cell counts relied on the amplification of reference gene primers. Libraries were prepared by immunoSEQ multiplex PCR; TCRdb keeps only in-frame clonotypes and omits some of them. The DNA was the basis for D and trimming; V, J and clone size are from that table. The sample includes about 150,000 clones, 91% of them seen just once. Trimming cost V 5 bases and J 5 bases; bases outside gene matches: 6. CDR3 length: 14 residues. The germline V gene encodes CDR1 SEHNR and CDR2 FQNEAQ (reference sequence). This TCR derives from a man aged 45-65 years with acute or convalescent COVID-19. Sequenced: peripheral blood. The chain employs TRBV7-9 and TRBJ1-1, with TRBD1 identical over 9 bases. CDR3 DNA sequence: TGTGCCAGCAGCCACGGACAGGGGTGGACTGAAGCTTTCTTT. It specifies CASSHGQGWTEAFF.